These T cell receptor beta chains were read from a single sample in a study of regulatory T cells in long-lasting Graves disease. TCRdb used MiXCR to reprocess the multiplex PCR reads, holding one entry per CDR3 protein. The data contain 500,000 to 700,000 distinct CDR3 sequences, around 32% of them singletons. The material sequenced was peripheral blood mononuclear cells (PBMCs), taken when the disease was refractory, from a patient treated with antithyroid drugs. The receptors shown here come from a female donor with Graves disease. The CDR3 runs from the conserved cysteine through the conserved F or W. The order of the fields is V gene, clone size, D gene, J gene, CDR3 DNA, CDR3 protein. D genes are given only for firm matches. The size entry is marked missing in some rows and otherwise reads once, few, many or a size class.

>TRBV12-3/TRBV12-4|NA|NA|TRBJ1-1
TGTGCCAGCAGTAGAGGGACTTCAGATTGGCGGACTGAAGCTTTCTTT
CASSRGTSDWRTEAFF
>TRBV7-2|NA|TRBD2|TRBJ2-7
TGTGCCAGCAGCTTCCTTTCTAGCGGAGCTAAATACGAGCAGTACTTC
CASSFLSSGAKYEQYF
>TRBV18|NA|NA|TRBJ1-2
TGTGCCAGCTCACCAACCGATTCTTATGGCTACACCTTC
CASSPTDSYGYTF
>TRBV2|NA|TRBD2|TRBJ2-3
TGTGCCAGCAGTGAACCCCCCGGGACGGGGGGGAGAGATACGCAGTATTTT
CASSEPPGTGGRDTQYF
>TRBV12-3/TRBV12-4|many|NA|TRBJ1-2
TGTGCCAGCAGTCGGGACGCTTTTGGAACCTATGGCTACACCTTC
CASSRDAFGTYGYTF
>TRBV28|NA|NA|TRBJ2-6
TGTGCCAGCAGTTTGGATACTGGGGCCAACGTCCTGACTTTC
CASSLDTGANVLTF
>TRBV5-4|NA|TRBD2|TRBJ2-1
TGTGCCACCCCCTTGGGGGCGGGAGGGCAGTTCTTC
CATPLGAGGQFF
>TRBV28|few|NA|TRBJ1-1
TGTGCCAGCAGACTTGGGGGGATTTACACTGAAGCTTTCTTT
CASRLGGIYTEAFF
>TRBV9|NA|TRBD1|TRBJ2-4
TGTGCCAGCAGCGTAGGGAAGGGGGACAGGGTTGAAAACATTCAGTACTTC
CASSVGKGDRVENIQYF
>TRBV20-1|NA|TRBD1|TRBJ1-4
TGCAGTGCTAGCCACGGGACAGGGGATGAAAGACTGTTTTTT
CSASHGTGDERLFF
>TRBV6-1|NA|NA|TRBJ2-7
TGTGCCAGCAGTGAAGCGGTGGCTTTCTTC
CASSEAVAFF
>TRBV2|NA|TRBD2|TRBJ2-7
TGTGCCAGCAAACTAGCGGGAATTAACCACGAGCAGTACTTC
CASKLAGINHEQYF
>TRBV15|NA|NA|TRBJ1-5
TGTGCCAGCCAAGACGGCGTACGTCAGCCCCAGCATTTT
CASQDGVRQPQHF
>TRBV20-1|few|NA|TRBJ1-1
TGCAGTGCTGTAAGGGCTGAAGCTTTCTTT
CSAVRAEAFF
>TRBV14|many|TRBD1|TRBJ2-7
TGTGCCAGCAGCCATGGGTGGGACAGCTACGAGCAGTACTTC
CASSHGWDSYEQYF
>TRBV18|NA|NA|TRBJ1-1
TGTGCCAGCTCACCAACCGCGGGACACATGAACACTGAAGCTTTCTTT
CASSPTAGHMNTEAFF
>TRBV5-1|NA|TRBD1|TRBJ1-1
TGCGCCAGCAGCGGGACCAGGGGGGTAAACACTGAAGCTTTCTTT
CASSGTRGVNTEAFF
>TRBV11-2|NA|NA|TRBJ1-4
TGTGCCAGCAGCTTCCTGGGGGAGGCAGGTGAAAAACTGTTTTTT
CASSFLGEAGEKLFF
>TRBV28|NA|NA|TRBJ1-2
TGTGCCAGCAGTTTAAGGCCGAGCGCCTCCGGCTACACCTTC
CASSLRPSASGYTF
>TRBV18|once|NA|TRBJ1-2
TGTGCCAGCTCACCGAGGCAGGGTGCCCAGGGCTACACCTTC
CASSPRQGAQGYTF
>TRBV4-2|NA|NA|TRBJ1-1
TGTGCCAGCAGGCGTGACACAACGAACACTGAAGCTTTCTTT
CASRRDTTNTEAFF
>TRBV2|NA|TRBD2|TRBJ2-7
TGTGCCAGCTTCGGGAGGACAACCCTGGCTTCCTACGAGCAGTACTTC
CASFGRTTLASYEQYF
>TRBV20-1|few|NA|TRBJ1-1
TGCAGTGCTAGAGATCTGGGGGGAGGTACTGAAGCTTTCTTT
CSARDLGGGTEAFF